The clone carrying this TCR beta chain was seen ten or more times. The target antigen is unknown. This CDR3 is built from 14 residues. CDR1 MNHEY and CDR2 SMNVEV come from the germline V gene (reference sequence). Trimming left V 4 bases short and J 2 bases short, with 12 bases between. This sample was included in a study of T cells in Graves' hyperthyroidism and ophthalmopathy. Whole-study context: Staff took peripheral blood when the initial diagnosis was made, before any treatment began.

Fresh peripheral blood, 9.5 to 10 ml of it, supplied the PBMCs. It was RNA transcripts that yielded the amplified TCR beta CDR3 regions. HTBI primers were used for first-round RT-PCR of the TCR CDR3. TCRdb processed the multiplex PCR reads anew with MiXCR; each CDR3 protein has one entry. Among fewer than 650,000 distinct CDR3 sequences listed, about 15% were seen once. General study points: The model made its ophthalmopathy prediction, and onset followed a median 6.5 months later. Ophthalmopathy stood apart from stable hyperthyroidism in a 13 V-J model.

Sequencing used blood. The rearrangement links TRBV27 to TRBJ2-7; D might be TRBD2 (6 bases). The clonotype originates from a woman in her twenties or thirties with Graves' hyperthyroidism that later progressed to Graves' ophthalmopathy. The CDR3 is CASSSATSPYEQYF. The CDR3, as DNA: TGTGCCAGCAGTTCTGCGACTAGTCCCTACGAGCAGTACTTC.